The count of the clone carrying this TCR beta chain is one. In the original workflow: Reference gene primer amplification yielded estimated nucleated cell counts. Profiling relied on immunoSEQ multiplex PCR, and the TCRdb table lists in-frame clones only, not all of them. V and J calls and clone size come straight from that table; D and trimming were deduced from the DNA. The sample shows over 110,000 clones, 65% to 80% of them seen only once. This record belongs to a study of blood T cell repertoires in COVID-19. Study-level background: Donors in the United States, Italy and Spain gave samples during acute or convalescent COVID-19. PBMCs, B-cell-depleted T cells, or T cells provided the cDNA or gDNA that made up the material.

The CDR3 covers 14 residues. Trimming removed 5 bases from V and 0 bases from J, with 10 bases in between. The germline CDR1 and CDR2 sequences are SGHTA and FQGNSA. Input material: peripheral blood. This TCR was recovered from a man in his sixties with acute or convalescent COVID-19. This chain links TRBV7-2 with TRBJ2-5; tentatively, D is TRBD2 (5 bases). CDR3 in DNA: TGTGCCAGCAGCGGAGGCGGGTACCAAGAGACCCAGTACTTC. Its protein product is CASSGGGYQETQYF.